This TCR beta chain comes out of a study of cytomegalovirus exposure and HLA in healthy donors. Study results and caveats: A prior analysis recorded that most TCR beta V segments were productive about 87% or about 30% of the time.

The trim removed 1 base at V and 4 bases at J, leaving 5 bases unmatched. The CDR3 length is 16 residues. Germline V gene sequence: CDR1 LGHNA, CDR2 YNFKEQ. PCR was performed using 60 Vbeta and 13 Jbeta primers. Using immunoSEQ multiplex PCR, the repertoire was profiled, and TCRdb retains in-frame clones only, with some absent. This repertoire includes 55,000 to 70,000 clones. In regard to this clone: Its specificity is unknown.

Sequences were obtained from PBMCs. V gene TRBV4-2 combines with J gene TRBJ2-3; 10 bases line up with TRBD2. The TCR comes from a female donor in good health and CMV-seropositive. This chain's CDR3 is CASSQVPSGGADTQYF. DNA of the CDR3: TGTGCCAGCAGCCAAGTCCCTAGCGGGGGCGCAGATACGCAGTATTTT.